Sequencing of this TCR beta chain was carried out in a study of Graves' ophthalmopathy and Graves' hyperthyroidism. Amplified material comprised TCR beta CDR3 regions derived from RNA transcripts. HTBI-primed RT-PCR formed the first round, and a multiplex PCR formed the second. TCRdb re-derived calls from the multiplex PCR reads in MiXCR, one entry per CDR3 protein. The data contain about 380,000 distinct CDR3 sequences, 15% to 17% of them singletons. V was cut by 5 bases and J by 4 bases, with 15 bases left in between. Germline V gene lookup returns CDR1 GTSNPN and CDR2 SVGIG (reference sequence). The CDR3 is made up of 13 amino acids. The study recruited hyperthyroidism patients aged 18 to 65 who were newly diagnosed, under 2 months' duration. Diagnosis relied on clinical symptoms, serum thyroxine, TRAb, thyroid ultrasound and orbital computed tomography. The PBMCs were taken from roughly 9.3 ml of fresh peripheral blood.

The rearrangement links TRBV30 to TRBJ2-7; weak D call: TRBD1 (5 bases). The clonotype was recovered from a woman in her late teens or twenties with stable Graves' hyperthyroidism. Sequencing was performed on peripheral blood. CDR3 in amino acids: CAWQTAVLYEQYF. DNA for the CDR3: TGTGCCTGGCAGACAGCAGTCCTATACGAGCAGTACTTC.